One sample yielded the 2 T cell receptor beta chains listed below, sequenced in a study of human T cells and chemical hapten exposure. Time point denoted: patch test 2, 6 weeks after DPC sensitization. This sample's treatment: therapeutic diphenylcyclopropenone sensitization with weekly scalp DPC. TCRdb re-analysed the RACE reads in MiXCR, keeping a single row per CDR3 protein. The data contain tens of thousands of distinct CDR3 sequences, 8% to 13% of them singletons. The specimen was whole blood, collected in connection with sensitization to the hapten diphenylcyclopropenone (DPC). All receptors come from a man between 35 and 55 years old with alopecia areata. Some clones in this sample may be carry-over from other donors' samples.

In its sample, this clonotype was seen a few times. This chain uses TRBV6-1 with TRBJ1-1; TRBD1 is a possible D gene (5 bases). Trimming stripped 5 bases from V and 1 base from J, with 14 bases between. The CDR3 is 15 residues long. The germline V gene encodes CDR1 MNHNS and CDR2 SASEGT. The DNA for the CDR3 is TGTGCCAGCAGTCGGTTACAGGCGTCGAACACTGAAGCTTTCTTT. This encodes CASSRLQASNTEAFF.

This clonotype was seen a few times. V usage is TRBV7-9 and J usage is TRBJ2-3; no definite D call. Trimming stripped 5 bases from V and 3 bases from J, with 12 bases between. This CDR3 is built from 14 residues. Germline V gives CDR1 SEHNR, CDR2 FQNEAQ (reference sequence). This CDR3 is CASSRPVSTDTQYF. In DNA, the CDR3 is TGTGCCAGCAGCCGGCCTGTGTCGACAGATACGCAGTATTTT.